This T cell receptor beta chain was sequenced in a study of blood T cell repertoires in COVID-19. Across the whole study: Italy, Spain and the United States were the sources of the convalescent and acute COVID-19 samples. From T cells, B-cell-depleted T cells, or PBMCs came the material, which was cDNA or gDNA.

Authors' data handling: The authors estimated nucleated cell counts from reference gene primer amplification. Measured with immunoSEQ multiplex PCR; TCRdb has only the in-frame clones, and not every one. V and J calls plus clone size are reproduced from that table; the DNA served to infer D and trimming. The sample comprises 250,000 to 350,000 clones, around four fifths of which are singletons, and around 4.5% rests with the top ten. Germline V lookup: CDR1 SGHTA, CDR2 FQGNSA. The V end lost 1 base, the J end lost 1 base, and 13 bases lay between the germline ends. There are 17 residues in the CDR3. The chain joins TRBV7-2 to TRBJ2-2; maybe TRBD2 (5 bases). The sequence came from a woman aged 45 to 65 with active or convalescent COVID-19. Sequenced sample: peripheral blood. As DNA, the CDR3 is TGTGCCAGCAGCTTAGACTTTGTGGCGGGGAACACCGGGGAGCTGTTTTTT. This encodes CASSLDFVAGNTGELFF. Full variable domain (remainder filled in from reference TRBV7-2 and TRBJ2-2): GAGVSQSPSNKVTEKGKDVELRCDPISGHTALYWYRQSLGQGLEFLIYFQGNSAPDKSGLPSDRFSAERTGGSVSTLTIQRTQQEDSAVYLCASSLDFVAGNTGELFFGEGSRLTVL.